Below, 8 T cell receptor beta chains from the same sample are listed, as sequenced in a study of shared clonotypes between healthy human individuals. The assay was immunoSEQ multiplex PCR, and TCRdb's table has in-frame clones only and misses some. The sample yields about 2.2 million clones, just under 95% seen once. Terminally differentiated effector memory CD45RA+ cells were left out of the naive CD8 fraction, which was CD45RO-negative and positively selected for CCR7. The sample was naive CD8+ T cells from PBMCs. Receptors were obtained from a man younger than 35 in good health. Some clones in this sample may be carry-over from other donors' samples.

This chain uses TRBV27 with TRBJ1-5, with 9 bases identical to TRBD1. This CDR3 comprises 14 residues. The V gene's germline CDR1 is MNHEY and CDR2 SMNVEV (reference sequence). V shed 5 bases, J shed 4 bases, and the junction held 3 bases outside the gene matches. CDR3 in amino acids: CASSRGQGNQPQHF. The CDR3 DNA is TGTGCCAGCAGTAGGGGACAGGGTAATCAGCCCCAGCATTTT.

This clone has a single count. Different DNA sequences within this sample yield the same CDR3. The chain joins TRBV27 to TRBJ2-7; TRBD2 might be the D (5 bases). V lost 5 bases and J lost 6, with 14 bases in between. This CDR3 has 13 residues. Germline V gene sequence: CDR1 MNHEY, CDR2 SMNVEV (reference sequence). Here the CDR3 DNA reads TGTGCCAGCAGTCCCGCGAGGGCTTCCGAGCAGTACTTC. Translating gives CASSPARASEQYF.

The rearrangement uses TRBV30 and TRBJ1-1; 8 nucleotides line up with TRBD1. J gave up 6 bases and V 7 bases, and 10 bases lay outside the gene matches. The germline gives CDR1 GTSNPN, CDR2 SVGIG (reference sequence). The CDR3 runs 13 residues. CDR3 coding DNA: TGTGCCTCTCGGGGCAACAGGGGGGCTGAAGCTTTCTTT. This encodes CASRGNRGAEAFF.

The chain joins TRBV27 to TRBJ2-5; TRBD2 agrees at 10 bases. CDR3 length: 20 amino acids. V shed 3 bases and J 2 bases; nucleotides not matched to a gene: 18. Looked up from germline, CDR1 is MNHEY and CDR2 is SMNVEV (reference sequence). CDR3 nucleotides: TGTGCCAGCAGTTTTTACTCCCCCGGGACTAGCGCCCCCGAGCAAGAGACCCAGTACTTC. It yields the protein CASSFYSPGTSAPEQETQYF.

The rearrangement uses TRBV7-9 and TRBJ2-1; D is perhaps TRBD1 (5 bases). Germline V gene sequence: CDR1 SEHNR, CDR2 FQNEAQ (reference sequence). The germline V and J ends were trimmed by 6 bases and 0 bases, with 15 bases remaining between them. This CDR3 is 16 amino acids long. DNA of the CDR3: TGTGCCAGCAGACCTATTCAGGGAAGCTCCTACAATGAGCAGTTCTTC. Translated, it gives CASRPIQGSSYNEQFF.

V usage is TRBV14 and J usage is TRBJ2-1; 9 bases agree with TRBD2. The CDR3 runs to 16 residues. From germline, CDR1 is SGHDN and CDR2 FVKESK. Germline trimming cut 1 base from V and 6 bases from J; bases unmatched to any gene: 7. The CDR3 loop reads CASSQVGSGRPNEQFF. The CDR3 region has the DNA TGTGCCAGCAGCCAAGTTGGAAGCGGGAGGCCCAATGAGCAGTTCTTC.

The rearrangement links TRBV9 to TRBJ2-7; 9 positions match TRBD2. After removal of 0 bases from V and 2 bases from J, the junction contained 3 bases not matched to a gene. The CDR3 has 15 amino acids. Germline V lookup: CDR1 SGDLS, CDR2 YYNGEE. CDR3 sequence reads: CASSVASGITYEQYF. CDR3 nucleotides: TGTGCCAGCAGCGTAGCTAGCGGGATTACCTACGAGCAGTACTTC.

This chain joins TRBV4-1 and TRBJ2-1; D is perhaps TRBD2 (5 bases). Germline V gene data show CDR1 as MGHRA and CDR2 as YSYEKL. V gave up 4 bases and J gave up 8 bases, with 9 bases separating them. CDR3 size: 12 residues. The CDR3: CASSPVGDEQFF. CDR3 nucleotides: TGCGCCAGCAGCCCCGTGGGAGATGAGCAGTTCTTC.